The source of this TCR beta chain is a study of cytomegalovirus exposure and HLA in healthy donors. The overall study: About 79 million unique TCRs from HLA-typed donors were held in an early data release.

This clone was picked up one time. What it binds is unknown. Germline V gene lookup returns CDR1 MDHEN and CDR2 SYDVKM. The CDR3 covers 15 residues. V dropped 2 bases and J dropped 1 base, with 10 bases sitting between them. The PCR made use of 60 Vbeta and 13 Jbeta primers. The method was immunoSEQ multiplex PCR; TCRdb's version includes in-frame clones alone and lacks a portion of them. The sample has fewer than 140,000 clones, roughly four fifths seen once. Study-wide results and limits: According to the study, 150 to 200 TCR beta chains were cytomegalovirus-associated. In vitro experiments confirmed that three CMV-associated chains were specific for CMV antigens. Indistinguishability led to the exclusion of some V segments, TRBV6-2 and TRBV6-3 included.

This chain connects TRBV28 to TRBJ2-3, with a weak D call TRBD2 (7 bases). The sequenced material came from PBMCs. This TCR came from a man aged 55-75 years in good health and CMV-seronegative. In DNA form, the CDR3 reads TGTGCCAGCAGTTTAGCGGGGGCCCGCACAGATACGCAGTATTTT. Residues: CASSLAGARTDTQYF.